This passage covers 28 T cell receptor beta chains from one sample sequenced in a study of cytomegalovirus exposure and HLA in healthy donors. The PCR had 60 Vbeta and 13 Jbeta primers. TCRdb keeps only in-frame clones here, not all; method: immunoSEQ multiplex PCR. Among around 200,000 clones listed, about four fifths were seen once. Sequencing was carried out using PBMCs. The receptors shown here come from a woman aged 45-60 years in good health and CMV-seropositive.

Written as DNA, the CDR3 is TGTGCCAGCAGCGCCGTCCAGGGAACCCCCTGTTGCGGCTACACCTTC. This encodes CASSAVQGTPCCGYTF. V and J are TRBV7-3 and TRBJ1-2; D possibly corresponds to TRBD1 (5 bases). The CDR3 has 16 amino acids. From germline, CDR1 is SGHTA and CDR2 FQGTGA. The V end lost 5 bases, the J end lost 8 bases, and 24 bases lay between the germline ends.

The CDR3 loop reads CASSQALAGGLGDEQFF. The CDR3 DNA sequence: TGTGCCAGCAGCCAGGCTCTAGCGGGGGGCCTTGGCGATGAGCAGTTCTTC. V is TRBV4-2 and J is TRBJ2-1, with TRBD2 matching over 11 bases. Trimming took 3 bases from V and 8 from J; bases not matched to a gene: 12. There are 17 residues in the CDR3. The germline V gene encodes CDR1 LGHNA and CDR2 YNFKEQ.

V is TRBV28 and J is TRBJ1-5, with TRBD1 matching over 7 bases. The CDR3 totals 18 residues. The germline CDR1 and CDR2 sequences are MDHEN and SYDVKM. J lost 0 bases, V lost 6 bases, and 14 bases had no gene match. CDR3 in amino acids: CASSPIRDSSHSNQPQHF. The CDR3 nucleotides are TGTGCCAGCAGCCCTATCAGGGACAGCTCTCATAGCAATCAGCCCCAGCATTTT.

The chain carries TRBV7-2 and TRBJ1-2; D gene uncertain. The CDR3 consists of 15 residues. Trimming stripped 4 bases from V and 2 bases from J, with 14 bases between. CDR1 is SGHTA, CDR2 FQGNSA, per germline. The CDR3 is CASSSPFPVNYGYTF. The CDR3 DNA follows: TGTGCCAGCAGCTCCCCTTTCCCGGTAAACTATGGCTACACCTTC. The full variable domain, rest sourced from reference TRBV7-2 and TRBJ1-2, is GAGVSQSPSNKVTEKGKDVELRCDPISGHTALYWYRQSLGQGLEFLIYFQGNSAPDKSGLPSDRFSAERTGGSVSTLTIQRTQQEDSAVYLCASSSPFPVNYGYTFGSGTRLTVV.

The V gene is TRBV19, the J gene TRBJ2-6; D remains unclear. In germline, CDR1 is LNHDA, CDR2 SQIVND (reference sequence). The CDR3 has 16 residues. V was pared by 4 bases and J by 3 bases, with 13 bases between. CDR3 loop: CASSTPPGLGANVLTF. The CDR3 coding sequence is TGTGCCAGTAGTACTCCCCCGGGTCTTGGGGCCAACGTCCTGACTTTC.

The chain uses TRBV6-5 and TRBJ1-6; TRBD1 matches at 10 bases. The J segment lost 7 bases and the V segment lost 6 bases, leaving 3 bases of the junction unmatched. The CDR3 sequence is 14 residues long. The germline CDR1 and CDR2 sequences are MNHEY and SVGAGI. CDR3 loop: CASSPDRGNSPLHF. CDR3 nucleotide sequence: TGTGCCAGCAGCCCGGACAGGGGGAATTCACCCCTCCACTTT.

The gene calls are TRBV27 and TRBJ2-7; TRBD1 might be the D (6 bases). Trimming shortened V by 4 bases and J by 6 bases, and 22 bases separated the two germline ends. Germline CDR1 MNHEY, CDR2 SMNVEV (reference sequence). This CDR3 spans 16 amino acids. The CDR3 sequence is CASSYDHAGDVGEQYF. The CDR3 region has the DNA TGTGCCAGCAGTTACGACCATGCAGGGGACGTGGGCGAGCAGTACTTC.

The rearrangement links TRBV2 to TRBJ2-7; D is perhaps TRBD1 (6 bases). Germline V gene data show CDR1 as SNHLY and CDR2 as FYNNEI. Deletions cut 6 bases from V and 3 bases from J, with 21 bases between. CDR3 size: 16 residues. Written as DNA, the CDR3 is TGTGCCAGCAGGGAAATACAGGGAGCCGACTTCTACGAGCAGTACTTC. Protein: CASREIQGADFYEQYF. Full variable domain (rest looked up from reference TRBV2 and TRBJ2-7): EPEVTQTPSHQVTQMGQEVILRCVPISNHLYFYWYRQILGQKVEFLVSFYNNEISEKSEIFDDQFSVERPDGSNFTLKIRSTKLEDSAMYFCASREIQGADFYEQYFGPGTRLTVT.

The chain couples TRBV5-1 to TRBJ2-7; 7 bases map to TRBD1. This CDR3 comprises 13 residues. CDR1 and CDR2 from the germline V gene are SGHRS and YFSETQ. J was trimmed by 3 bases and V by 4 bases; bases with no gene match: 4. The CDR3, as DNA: TGCGCCAGCAGCCCGGGACAGATCTACGAGCAGTACTTC. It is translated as CASSPGQIYEQYF.

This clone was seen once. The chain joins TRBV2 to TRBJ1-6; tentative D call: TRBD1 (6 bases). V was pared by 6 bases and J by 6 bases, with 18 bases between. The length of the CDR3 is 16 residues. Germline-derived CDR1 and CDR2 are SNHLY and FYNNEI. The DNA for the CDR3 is TGTGCCAGCAGAGAGTACAGGGTGGGGGCTAATTCACCCCTCCACTTT. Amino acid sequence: CASREYRVGANSPLHF.

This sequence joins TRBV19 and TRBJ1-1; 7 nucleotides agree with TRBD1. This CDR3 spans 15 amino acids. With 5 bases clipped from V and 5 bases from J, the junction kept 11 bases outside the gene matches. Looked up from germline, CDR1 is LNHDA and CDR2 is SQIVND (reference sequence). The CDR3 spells CASSHTGAQWTEAFF. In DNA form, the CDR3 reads TGTGCCAGTAGTCATACAGGGGCACAATGGACTGAAGCTTTCTTT.

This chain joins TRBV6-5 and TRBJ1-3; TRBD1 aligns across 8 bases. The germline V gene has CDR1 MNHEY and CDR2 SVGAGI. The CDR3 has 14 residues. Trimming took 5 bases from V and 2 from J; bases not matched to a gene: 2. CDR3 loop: CASSRTGTGNTIYF. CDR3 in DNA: TGTGCCAGCAGTCGGACAGGGACTGGAAACACCATATATTTT.

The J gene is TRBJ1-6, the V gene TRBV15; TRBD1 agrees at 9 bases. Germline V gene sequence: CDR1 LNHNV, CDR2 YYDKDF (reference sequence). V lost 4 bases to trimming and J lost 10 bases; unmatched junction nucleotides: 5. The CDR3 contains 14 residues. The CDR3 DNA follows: TGTGCCACCAGCATGGGACAGGGCGGCTCACCCCTCCACTTT. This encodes CATSMGQGGSPLHF. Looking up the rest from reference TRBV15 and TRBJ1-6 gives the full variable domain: DAMVIQNPRYQVTQFGKPVTLSCSQTLNHNVMYWYQQKSSQAPKLLFHYYDKDFNNEADTPDNFQSRRPNTSFCFLDIRSPGLGDTAMYLCATSMGQGGSPLHFGNGTRLTVT.

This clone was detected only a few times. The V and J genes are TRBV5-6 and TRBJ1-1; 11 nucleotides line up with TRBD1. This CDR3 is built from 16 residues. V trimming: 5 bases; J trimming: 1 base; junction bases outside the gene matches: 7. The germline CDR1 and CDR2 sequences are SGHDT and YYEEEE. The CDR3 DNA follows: TGTGCCAGCAGTTATTGGACAGGGGGCAAGAACACTGAAGCTTTCTTT. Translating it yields CASSYWTGGKNTEAFF.

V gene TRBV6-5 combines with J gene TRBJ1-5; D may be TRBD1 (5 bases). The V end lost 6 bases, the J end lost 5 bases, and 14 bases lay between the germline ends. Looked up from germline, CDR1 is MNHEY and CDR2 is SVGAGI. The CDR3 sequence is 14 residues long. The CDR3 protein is CASSQSGGYQPQHF. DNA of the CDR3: TGTGCCAGCAGCCAGTCGGGGGGATATCAGCCCCAGCATTTT.

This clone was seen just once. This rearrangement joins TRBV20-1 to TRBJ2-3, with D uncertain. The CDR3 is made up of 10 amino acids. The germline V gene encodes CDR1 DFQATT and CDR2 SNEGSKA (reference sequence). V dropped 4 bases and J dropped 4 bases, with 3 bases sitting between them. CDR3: CSATADTQYF. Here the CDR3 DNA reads TGCAGTGCTACGGCAGATACGCAGTATTTT.

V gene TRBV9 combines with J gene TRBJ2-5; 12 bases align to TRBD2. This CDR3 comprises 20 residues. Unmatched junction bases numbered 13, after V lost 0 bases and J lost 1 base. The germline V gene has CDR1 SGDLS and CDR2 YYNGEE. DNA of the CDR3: TGTGCCAGCAGCGTAGAAACTAGCGGGGGGCTGTCGCGGTGCCAAGAGACCCAGTACTTC. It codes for CASSVETSGGLSRCQETQYF.

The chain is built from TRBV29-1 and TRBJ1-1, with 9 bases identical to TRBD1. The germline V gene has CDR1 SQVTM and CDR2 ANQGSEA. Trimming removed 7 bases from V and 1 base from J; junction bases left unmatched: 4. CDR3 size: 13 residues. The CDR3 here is CSGGQGGNTEAFF. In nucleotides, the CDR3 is TGCAGCGGGGGACAGGGCGGGAACACTGAAGCTTTCTTT. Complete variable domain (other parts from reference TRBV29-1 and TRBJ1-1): SAVISQKPSRDICQRGTSLTIQCQVDSQVTMMFWYRQQPGQSLTLIATANQGSEATYESGFVIDKFPISRPNLTFSTLTVSNMSPEDSSIYLCSGGQGGNTEAFFGQGTRLTVV.

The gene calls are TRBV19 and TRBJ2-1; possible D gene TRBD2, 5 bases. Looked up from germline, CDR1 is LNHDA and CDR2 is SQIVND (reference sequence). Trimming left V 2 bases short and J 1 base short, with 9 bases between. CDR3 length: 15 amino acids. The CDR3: CASSITGLSYNEQFF. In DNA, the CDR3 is TGTGCCAGTAGTATAACGGGGTTATCCTACAATGAGCAGTTCTTC. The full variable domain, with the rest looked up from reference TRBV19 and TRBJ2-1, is DGGITQSPKYLFRKEGQNVTLSCEQNLNHDAMYWYRQDPGQGLRLIYYSQIVNDFQKGDIAEGYSVSREKKESFPLTVTSAQKNPTAFYLCASSITGLSYNEQFFGPGTRLTVL.

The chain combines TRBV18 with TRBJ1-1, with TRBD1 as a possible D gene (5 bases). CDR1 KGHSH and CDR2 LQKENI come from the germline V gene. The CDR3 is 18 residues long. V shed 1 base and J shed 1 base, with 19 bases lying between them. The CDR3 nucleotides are TGTGCCAGCTCACCACAATTGCTCAAAAAAGGGGAGAACACTGAAGCTTTCTTT. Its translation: CASSPQLLKKGENTEAFF.

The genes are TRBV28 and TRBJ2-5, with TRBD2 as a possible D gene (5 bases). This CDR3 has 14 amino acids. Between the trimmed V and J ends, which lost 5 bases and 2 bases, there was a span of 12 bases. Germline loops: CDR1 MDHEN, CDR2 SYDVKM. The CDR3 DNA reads TGTGCCAGCAGTACCCCGGGAATACAAGAGACCCAGTACTTC. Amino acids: CASSTPGIQETQYF. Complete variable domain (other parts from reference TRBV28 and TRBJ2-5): DVKVTQSSRYLVKRTGEKVFLECVQDMDHENMFWYRQDPGLGLRLIYFSYDVKMKEKGDIPEGYSVSREKKERFSLILESASTNQTSMYLCASSTPGIQETQYFGPGTRLLVL.

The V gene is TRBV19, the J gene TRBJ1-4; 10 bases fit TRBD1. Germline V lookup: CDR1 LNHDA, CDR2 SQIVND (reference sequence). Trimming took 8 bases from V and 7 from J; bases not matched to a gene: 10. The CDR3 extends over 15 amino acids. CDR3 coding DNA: TGTGCCAGTCACCAAAGCGGACAGGGGGGTGAAAAACTGTTTTTT. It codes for CASHQSGQGGEKLFF.

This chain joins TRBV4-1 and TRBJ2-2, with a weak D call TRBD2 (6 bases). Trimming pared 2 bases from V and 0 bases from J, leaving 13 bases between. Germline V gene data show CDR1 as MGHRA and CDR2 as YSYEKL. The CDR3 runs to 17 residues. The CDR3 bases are TGCGCCAGCAGCCAATCCCTTACTAGCTCGAACACCGGGGAGCTGTTTTTT. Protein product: CASSQSLTSSNTGELFF.

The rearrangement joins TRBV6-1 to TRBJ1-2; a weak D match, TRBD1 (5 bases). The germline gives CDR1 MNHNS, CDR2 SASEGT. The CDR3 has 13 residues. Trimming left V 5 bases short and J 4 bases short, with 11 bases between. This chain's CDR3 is CASSPGGVYGYTF. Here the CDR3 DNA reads TGTGCCAGCAGTCCGGGAGGGGTCTATGGCTACACCTTC.

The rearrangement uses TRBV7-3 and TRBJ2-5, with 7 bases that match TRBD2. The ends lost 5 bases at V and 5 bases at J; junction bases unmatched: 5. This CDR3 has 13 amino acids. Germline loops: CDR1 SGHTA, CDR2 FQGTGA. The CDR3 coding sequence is TGTGCCAGCAGCCCTCAAGCGGGGGAGACCCAGTACTTC. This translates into CASSPQAGETQYF.

The DNA for the CDR3 is TGTGCCAGCAGCCGGGACAGCAACTATGGCTACACCTTC. The encoded protein is CASSRDSNYGYTF. This chain uses TRBV7-9 with TRBJ1-2; 7 nucleotides align to TRBD1. Germline V gene data show CDR1 as SEHNR and CDR2 as FQNEAQ (reference sequence). V was clipped by 5 bases and J by 2 bases; unmatched bases: 2. The CDR3 consists of 13 residues.

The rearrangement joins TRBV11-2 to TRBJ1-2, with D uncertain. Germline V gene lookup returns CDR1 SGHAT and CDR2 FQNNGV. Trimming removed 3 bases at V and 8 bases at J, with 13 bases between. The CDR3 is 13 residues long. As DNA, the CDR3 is TGTGCCAGCAGCTTTAGATGGGCGTGGGGCTACACCTTC. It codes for CASSFRWAWGYTF.

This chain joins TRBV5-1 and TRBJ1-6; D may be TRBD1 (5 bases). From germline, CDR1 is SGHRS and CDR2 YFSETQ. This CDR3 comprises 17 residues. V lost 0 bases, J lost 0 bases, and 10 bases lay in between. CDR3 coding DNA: TGCGCCAGCAGCTTGGAGACAGAGAGCTCCTATAATTCACCCCTCCACTTT. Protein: CASSLETESSYNSPLHF. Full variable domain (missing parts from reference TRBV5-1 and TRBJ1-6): KAGVTQTPRYLIKTRGQQVTLSCSPISGHRSVSWYQQTPGQGLQFLFEYFSETQRNKGNFPGRFSGRQFSNSRSEMNVSTLELGDSALYLCASSLETESSYNSPLHFGNGTRLTVT.